This TCR beta chain was recovered during a study of beta chain features in type 1 diabetes. Across the whole study: Examination spanned approximately 110 million sorted cells from all samples.

Remarks on this clone: Its antigen is not identified.

The CDR3 has 16 residues. With V trimmed by 3 bases and J by 5 bases, 10 bases remained unmatched. Germline V gene sequence: CDR1 LGHNA, CDR2 YSLEER. The isolated RNA, all of it, was reverse transcribed, so expressed TCRB transcripts were what got sequenced. Assay: immunoSEQ multiplex PCR; the TCRdb copy retains only in-frame clones and omits some. This table holds around 280,000 clones, around 16% found once. Study-wide results and caveats: Among all four CD4+ subsets, Type 1 diabetes patients had TCRB CDR3s that were moderately but significantly shorter.

Naive, central memory, regulatory and stem cell-like memory cells within the CD4+ compartment were sorted using CD45RO/CCR7/CD25/CD127/CD95/CD27. The chain employs TRBV4-3 and TRBJ1-2; TRBD1 agrees at 9 bases. The sequenced sample consisted of naive CD4+ T cells from blood. This TCR was recovered from a man younger than 35 with type 1 diabetes. This CDR3 is CASSQATGGRFYGYTF. The CDR3 DNA reads as TGCGCCAGCAGCCAGGCCACAGGGGGCAGGTTTTATGGCTACACCTTC.